The rows below give T cell receptor beta chains drawn from one sample of a study of T cells after yellow fever vaccination. TCRdb recomputed calls from the 5' RACE reads with MiXCR, one row per CDR3 protein. The data hold 620,000 or so distinct CDR3 sequences, with 10% to 15% observed a single time. The sequences come from PBMCs, collected on the day of the yellow fever booster vaccination. These receptors originate from a man aged 30-40 years who received the YFV17D yellow fever vaccine. Each CDR3 is given with its conserved first and last residue. The D gene is left open where the match is weak. The size field is filled for only some rows; it gives once, few, many or a size class.

v_call	clone_size	d_call	j_call	cdr3_aa	cdr3_nt
TRBV5-6	.	TRBD1	TRBJ1-4	CASSSWTGAWEKLFF	TGTGCCAGCAGCTCGTGGACAGGGGCCTGGGAAAAACTGTTTTTT
TRBV5-1	.	.	TRBJ1-1	CASSLEAGPNTEAFF	TGCGCCAGCAGCTTGGAGGCAGGGCCGAACACTGAAGCTTTCTTT
TRBV24-1	few	.	TRBJ2-7	CATSDFAGHEQYF	TGTGCCACCAGTGATTTTGCAGGACACGAGCAGTACTTC
TRBV4-1	.	.	TRBJ2-1	CASSQGLSEQFF	TGCGCCAGCAGCCAAGGGTTGAGTGAGCAGTTCTTC
TRBV5-5	.	.	TRBJ2-2	CASSLYTSNTGELFF	TGTGCCAGCAGCCTATACACCTCGAACACCGGGGAGCTGTTTTTT
TRBV2	.	.	TRBJ2-1	CASSQSIIDEQFF	TGTGCCAGCAGTCAGTCTATCATCGATGAGCAGTTCTTC
TRBV20-1	.	.	TRBJ2-3	CSAKRADTQYF	TGCAGTGCTAAAAGGGCAGATACGCAGTATTTT
TRBV7-2	few	TRBD2	TRBJ2-7	CASSSPSAGREEQYF	TGTGCCAGCAGCTCGCCATCAGCGGGGCGTGAGGAGCAGTACTTC
TRBV4-3	.	.	TRBJ1-5	CASSQDILSNQPQHF	TGCGCCAGCAGCCAAGACATACTTAGCAATCAGCCCCAGCATTTT
TRBV5-1	few	.	TRBJ2-5	CASSLATGRGETQYF	TGCGCCAGCAGCTTGGCCACGGGAAGAGGGGAGACCCAGTACTTC
TRBV6-1	few	TRBD1	TRBJ1-4	CASRNFRGSNEKLFF	TGTGCCAGCAGAAACTTCAGGGGGTCTAATGAAAAACTGTTTTTT
TRBV20-1	.	TRBD1	TRBJ2-3	CSARGGTGLGADTQYF	TGCAGTGCTAGAGGAGGGACAGGCCTAGGAGCAGATACGCAGTATTTT
TRBV5-6	few	.	TRBJ1-2	CASSWQQGNYGYTF	TGTGCCAGCAGCTGGCAACAGGGAAACTATGGCTACACCTTC
TRBV20-1	many	TRBD2	TRBJ2-1	CSARDSGLAGGGKSYNEQFF	TGCAGTGCTAGAGATTCGGGACTAGCGGGAGGCGGGAAATCCTACAATGAGCAGTTCTTC
TRBV12-3/TRBV12-4	many	TRBD2	TRBJ2-3	CASGYSGRTDTQYF	TGTGCCAGCGGGTATAGCGGGAGGACAGATACGCAGTATTTT
TRBV29-1	.	TRBD1	TRBJ2-1	CSVPKGQDSSYNEQFF	TGCAGCGTACCCAAGGGACAGGACAGCTCCTACAATGAGCAGTTCTTC
TRBV7-8	.	.	TRBJ2-3	CASSSDWGVDTQYF	TGTGCCAGCAGCTCCGACTGGGGGGTAGATACGCAGTATTTT
TRBV20-1	few	.	TRBJ2-3	CSARGWADTQYF	TGCAGTGCTAGAGGATGGGCGGATACGCAGTATTTT